This T cell receptor (beta chain) is drawn from a study of regulatory T cells in long-lasting Graves disease. Arm-PCR of CDR3 regions and iRepertoire HTBI primers were used to build TCR beta libraries. TCRdb re-called the multiplex PCR reads through MiXCR, storing one row per CDR3 protein. The sample yields hundreds of thousands of distinct CDR3 sequences, under 20% seen once. This clonotype showed up just a few times. Trimming at V came to 2 bases and at J to 5 bases, leaving 16 bases not matched to a gene. The CDR3 spans 18 residues. Germline values: CDR1 MNHEY, CDR2 SVGEGT. Time point here: newly diagnosed GD, antithyroid drugs for less than 3 months. Extracted PBMC RNA gave rise to the TCR library. Separately, the same data were catalogued under a study of T cells in Graves' hyperthyroidism and ophthalmopathy.

The receptor was derived from a woman in her thirties with Graves disease. The specimen comprised peripheral blood mononuclear cells (PBMCs), sampled at new diagnosis, from a patient treated with antithyroid drugs. The gene calls are TRBV6-2 or TRBV6-3 and TRBJ1-2; 8 bases align to TRBD1. DNA for the CDR3: TGTGCCAGCAGTTACCCGTCGGGAGGGACGGACAGGGCATATGGCTACACCTTC. This sequence encodes CASSYPSGGTDRAYGYTF.